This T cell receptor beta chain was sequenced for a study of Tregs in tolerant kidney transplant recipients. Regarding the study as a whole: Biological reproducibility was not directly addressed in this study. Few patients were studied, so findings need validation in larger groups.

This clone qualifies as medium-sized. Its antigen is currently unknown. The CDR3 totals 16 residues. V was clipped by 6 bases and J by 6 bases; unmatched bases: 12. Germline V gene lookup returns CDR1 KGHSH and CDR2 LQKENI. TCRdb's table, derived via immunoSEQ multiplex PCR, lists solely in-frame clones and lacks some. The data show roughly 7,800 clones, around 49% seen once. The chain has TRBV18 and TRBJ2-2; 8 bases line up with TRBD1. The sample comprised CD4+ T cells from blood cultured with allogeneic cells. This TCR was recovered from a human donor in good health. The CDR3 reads CASSQPRGTGPGELFF. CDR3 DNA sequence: TGTGCCAGCTCCCAGCCCAGAGGGACAGGACCCGGGGAGCTGTTTTTT.